The clone carrying this T cell receptor (beta chain) has ten or more counts. Thyroid surgery was performed in patients who had received no treatment beforehand. The data stem from a study of metastatic and nonmetastatic thyroid tumors. The wider study: Repertoire comparison spanned blood and tumor or nodule tissue of malignant and benign thyroid patients.

Germline V gene sequence: CDR1 ENHRY, CDR2 SYGVKD. V shed 3 bases and J shed 2 bases, with 16 bases lying between them. The CDR3 spans 16 residues. TCRdb re-clonotyped the PCR reads through MiXCR. The profile covers about 40,000 clones, with about an eighth appearing a single time and under 25% taken by the ten largest. The sequence was collected from a female donor with papillary thyroid cancer or a benign thyroid nodule (not recorded which). Some clones in this sample may be carry-over from other donors' samples. Specimen: blood. The chain is built from TRBV10-3 and TRBJ1-1; D is possibly TRBD1 (6 bases). CDR3 in amino acids: CAISENAGTYNTEAFF. As DNA, the CDR3 is TGTGCCATCAGTGAAAACGCCGGGACATATAACACTGAAGCTTTCTTT.